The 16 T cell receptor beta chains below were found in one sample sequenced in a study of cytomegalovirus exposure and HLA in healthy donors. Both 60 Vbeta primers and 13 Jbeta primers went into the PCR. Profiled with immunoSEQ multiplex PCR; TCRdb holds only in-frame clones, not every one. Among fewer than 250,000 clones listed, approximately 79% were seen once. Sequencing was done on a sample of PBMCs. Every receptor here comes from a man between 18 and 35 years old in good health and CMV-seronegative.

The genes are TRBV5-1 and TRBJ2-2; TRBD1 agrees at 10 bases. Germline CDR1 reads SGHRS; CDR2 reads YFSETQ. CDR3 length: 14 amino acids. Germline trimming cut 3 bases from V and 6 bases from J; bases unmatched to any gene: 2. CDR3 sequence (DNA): TGCGCCAGCAGCTGGGGGACAGGGGCCGGGGAGCTGTTTTTT. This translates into CASSWGTGAGELFF.

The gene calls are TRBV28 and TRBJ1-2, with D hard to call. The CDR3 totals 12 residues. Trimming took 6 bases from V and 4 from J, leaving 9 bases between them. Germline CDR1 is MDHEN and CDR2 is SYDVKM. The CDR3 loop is CASSPGTYGYTF. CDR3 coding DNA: TGTGCCAGCAGCCCAGGTACCTATGGCTACACCTTC.

The CDR3 spells CASTPTGTSGEAFF. DNA for the CDR3: TGTGCCAGCACCCCAACAGGAACCTCAGGAGAAGCTTTCTTT. This chain uses TRBV27 with TRBJ1-1; TRBD1 is a possible D gene (5 bases). V shed 7 bases and J shed 8 bases, with 20 bases lying between them. CDR1 and CDR2 from the germline V gene are MNHEY and SMNVEV (reference sequence). The CDR3 has 14 amino acids.

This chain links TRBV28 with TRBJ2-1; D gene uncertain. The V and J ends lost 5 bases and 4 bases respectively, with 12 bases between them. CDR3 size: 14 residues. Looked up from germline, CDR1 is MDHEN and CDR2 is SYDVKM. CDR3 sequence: CASSLIRGYNEQFF. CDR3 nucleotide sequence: TGTGCCAGCAGTCTGATAAGAGGATACAATGAGCAGTTCTTC.

The CDR3 sequence is CASSQDGTSGGARTQYF. The CDR3 nucleotides read TGCGCCAGCAGCCAAGACGGGACTAGCGGGGGGGCCCGTACGCAGTATTTT. The chain links TRBV4-3 to TRBJ2-3; 16 bases align to TRBD2. Germline V gene sequence: CDR1 LGHNA, CDR2 YSLEER. Unmatched junction bases numbered 5, after V lost 0 bases and J lost 8 bases. This CDR3 has 17 residues.

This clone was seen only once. The CDR3 DNA reads TGTGCCAGCAGTTACAGGGGTAATGAAAAACTGTTTTTT. This gives the protein CASSYRGNEKLFF. This rearrangement joins TRBV6-5 to TRBJ1-4, with D perhaps matching TRBD1 (5 bases). V dropped 2 bases and J dropped 4 bases, with 5 bases sitting between them. Germline assignment: CDR1 MNHEY and CDR2 SVGAGI. The CDR3 is made up of 13 amino acids.

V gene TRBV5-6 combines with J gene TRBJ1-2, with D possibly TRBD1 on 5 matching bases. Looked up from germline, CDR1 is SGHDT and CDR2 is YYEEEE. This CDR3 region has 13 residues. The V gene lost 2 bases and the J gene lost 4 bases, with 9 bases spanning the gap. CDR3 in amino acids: CASSFGGGYGYTF. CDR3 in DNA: TGTGCCAGCAGCTTCGGGGGGGGCTATGGCTACACCTTC.

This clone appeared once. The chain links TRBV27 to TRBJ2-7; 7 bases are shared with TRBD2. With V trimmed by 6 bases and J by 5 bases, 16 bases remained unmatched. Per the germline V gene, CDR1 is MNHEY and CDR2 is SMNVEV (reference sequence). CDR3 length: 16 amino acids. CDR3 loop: CASSRASGFQHHEQYF. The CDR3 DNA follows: TGTGCCAGCAGCAGGGCTAGCGGTTTTCAACACCACGAGCAGTACTTC.

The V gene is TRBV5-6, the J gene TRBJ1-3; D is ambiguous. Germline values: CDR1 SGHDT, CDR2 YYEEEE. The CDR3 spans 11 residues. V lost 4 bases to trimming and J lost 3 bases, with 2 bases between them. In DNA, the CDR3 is TGTGCCAGCAGCCATGGAAACACCATATATTTT. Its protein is CASSHGNTIYF.

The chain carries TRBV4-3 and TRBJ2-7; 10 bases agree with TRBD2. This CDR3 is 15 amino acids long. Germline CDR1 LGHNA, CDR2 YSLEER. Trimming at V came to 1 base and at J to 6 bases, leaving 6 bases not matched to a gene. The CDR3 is CASSQVASGSPEQYF. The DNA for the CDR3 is TGCGCCAGCAGCCAAGTGGCTAGCGGGAGTCCCGAGCAGTACTTC.

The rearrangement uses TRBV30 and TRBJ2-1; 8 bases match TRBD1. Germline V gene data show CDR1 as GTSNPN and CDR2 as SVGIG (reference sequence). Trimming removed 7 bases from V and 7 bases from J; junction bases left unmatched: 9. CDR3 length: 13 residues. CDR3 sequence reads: CAFARGLGNEQFF. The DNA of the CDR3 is TGTGCCTTTGCCAGGGGGCTGGGGAATGAGCAGTTCTTC.

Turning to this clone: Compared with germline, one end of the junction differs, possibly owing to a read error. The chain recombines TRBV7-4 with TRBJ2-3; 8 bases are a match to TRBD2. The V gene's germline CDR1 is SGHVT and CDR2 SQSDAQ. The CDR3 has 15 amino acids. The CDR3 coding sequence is TGTGCCAGCACCTTAAGAGCGGGGGGCACAGATACGCAGTATTTT. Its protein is CASTLRAGGTDTQYF.

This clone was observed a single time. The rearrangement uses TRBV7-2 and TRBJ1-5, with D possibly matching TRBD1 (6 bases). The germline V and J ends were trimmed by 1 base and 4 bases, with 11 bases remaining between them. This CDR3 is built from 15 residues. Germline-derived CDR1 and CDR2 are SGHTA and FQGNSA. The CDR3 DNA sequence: TGTGCCAGCAGCTTAGGCGGACAGACTAATCAGCCCCAGCATTTT. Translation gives CASSLGGQTNQPQHF.

DNA for the CDR3: TGTGCCAGCAGTGTGACAGGGGGCTCCTACAATGAGCAGTTCTTC. Translation: CASSVTGGSYNEQFF. This chain uses TRBV2 with TRBJ2-1; 9 nucleotides line up with TRBD1. The length of the CDR3 is 15 residues. CDR1 and CDR2 (germline): SNHLY, FYNNEI. V gave up 4 bases and J gave up 0 bases; unmatched junction bases: 1. Complete variable domain (other parts from reference TRBV2 and TRBJ2-1): EPEVTQTPSHQVTQMGQEVILRCVPISNHLYFYWYRQILGQKVEFLVSFYNNEISEKSEIFDDQFSVERPDGSNFTLKIRSTKLEDSAMYFCASSVTGGSYNEQFFGPGTRLTVL.

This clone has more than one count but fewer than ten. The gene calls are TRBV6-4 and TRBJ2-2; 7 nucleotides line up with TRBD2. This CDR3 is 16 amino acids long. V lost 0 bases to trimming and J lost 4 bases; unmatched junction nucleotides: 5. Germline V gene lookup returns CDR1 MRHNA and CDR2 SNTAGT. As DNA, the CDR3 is TGTGCCAGCAGTGACTCAGGCGGGAGCAGCACCGGGGAGCTGTTTTTT. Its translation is CASSDSGGSSTGELFF.

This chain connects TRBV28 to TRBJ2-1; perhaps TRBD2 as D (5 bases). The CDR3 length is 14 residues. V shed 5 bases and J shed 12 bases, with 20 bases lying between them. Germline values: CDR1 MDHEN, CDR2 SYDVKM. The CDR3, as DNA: TGTGCCAGCAGTCCCCCCAAACCCAGGACTTGGCAGTTCTTC. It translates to CASSPPKPRTWQFF.